This T cell receptor beta chain was obtained from a study of CD8+CD57+ T cells in acquired aplastic anemia. Study at large: Average DNA yield from sorted CD4+ and CD8+ cells was around 3 ug.

All sequencing subjects had displayed CD8+CD57+ cell expansion on flow cytometry. This clonotype was observed at least ten times. The antigen remains unidentified. Overall study results and limits: No significant patient-versus-control difference appeared in CD8+ Simpson's diversity. Researchers report that approximately 28 CD8+ CDR3 sequences appeared in both patients and controls.

TCR beta VDJ and CDR3 were profiled, and genomic DNA was the template. TCRdb reanalysed the reads using MiXCR and keeps one entry per CDR3 protein. The sample yields hundreds of thousands of distinct CDR3 sequences, about a third seen once. Germline CDR1 is DFQATT and CDR2 is SNEGSKA (reference sequence). The CDR3 sequence is 15 residues long. V gave up 0 bases and J gave up 7 bases, with 18 bases separating them. This receptor was taken from a human donor with aplastic anemia. Sequenced sample: sorted CD4+, CD8+, or CD8+CD57+ T cells (not recorded which) from PBMCs. This chain uses TRBV20-1 with TRBJ1-2, with D perhaps TRBD1 (6 bases). CDR3 coding DNA: TGCAGTGCTAGAGATGAGGTCGCGGGGGCAAGTGGCTACACCTTC. Protein product: CSARDEVAGASGYTF.